This T cell receptor (beta chain) is drawn from a study of vaccination effects on CD4 cells after COVID-19. Between the trimmed V and J ends, which lost 0 bases and 0 bases, there was a span of 7 bases. Germline V lookup: CDR1 MNHEY, CDR2 SMNVEV (reference sequence). The CDR3 consists of 15 residues. As concerns this clone: Its matching antigen is unknown.

Scientists isolated CD4+ T cells after an approximately 9-day culture period ended. Participants were vaccinated with two doses of either the BNT162b2 or mRNA-1273 vaccine. The table came from immunoSEQ multiplex PCR; TCRdb's copy has only in-frame clones and leaves some out. The sample consists of 50,000 to 60,000 clones, less than 80% of them appearing once. This clonotype was sampled from a human donor who received a COVID-19 vaccine. The chain has TRBV27 and TRBJ2-3, with D perhaps TRBD2 (5 bases). The specimen was CD4+ T cells from PBMCs cultured without peptide, collected after COVID-19 vaccination. The CDR3 here is CASSLSTGSTDTQYF. As DNA, the CDR3 is TGTGCCAGCAGTTTATCGACGGGAAGCACAGATACGCAGTATTTT.